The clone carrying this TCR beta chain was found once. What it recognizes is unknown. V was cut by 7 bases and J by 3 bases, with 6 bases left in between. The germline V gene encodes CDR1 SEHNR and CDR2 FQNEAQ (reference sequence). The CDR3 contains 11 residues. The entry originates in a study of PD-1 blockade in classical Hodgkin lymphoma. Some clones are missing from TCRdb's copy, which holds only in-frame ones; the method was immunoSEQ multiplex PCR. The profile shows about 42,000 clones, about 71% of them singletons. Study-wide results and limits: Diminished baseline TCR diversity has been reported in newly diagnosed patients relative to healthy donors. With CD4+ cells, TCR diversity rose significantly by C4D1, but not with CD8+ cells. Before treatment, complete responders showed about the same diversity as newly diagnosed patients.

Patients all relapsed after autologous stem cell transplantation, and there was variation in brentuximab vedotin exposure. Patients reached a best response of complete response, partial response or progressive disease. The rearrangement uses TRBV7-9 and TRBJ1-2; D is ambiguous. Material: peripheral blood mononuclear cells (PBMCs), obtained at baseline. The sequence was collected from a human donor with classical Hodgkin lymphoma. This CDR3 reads CASNIYYGYTF. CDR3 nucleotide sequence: TGTGCCAGCAACATATACTATGGCTACACCTTC.